This T cell receptor beta chain was sequenced during a study of graft-versus-host responses after intestinal transplantation. Study-wide context: The transplants performed in recipients were multivisceral, liver-intestinal, or isolated intestinal. Anti-thymocyte globulin induction preceded 2 to 4 years of tacrolimus and steroid maintenance in all recipients. Regarding the study as a whole: GvH clones were identified in recipient marrow, with some first appearing in ileum or blood. Declining HvG levels early post-transplant were linked to peak circulating GvH clone levels.

The length of the CDR3 is 12 residues. Germline-derived CDR1 and CDR2 are SGHRS and YFSETQ. With 6 bases removed from V and 2 bases from J, the gap between germline ends came to 8 bases. Generated by immunoSEQ multiplex PCR, the TCRdb table keeps only in-frame clones and is missing some. The repertoire consists of around 12,000 clones, with 93% occurring once and the leading ten covering approximately 4%. Turning to this clone: Its specificity is not known.

This material consisted of PBMCs, taken 950 to 1,300 days after intestinal transplantation. V gene TRBV5-1 combines with J gene TRBJ1-1; no clear D gene. The origin of this receptor is a human patient who received an intestinal transplant, so some T cells may come from the graft donor. CDR3: CASTAGNTEAFF. CDR3 coding DNA: TGCGCCAGCACGGCCGGCAACACTGAAGCTTTCTTT.